What follows are 14 T cell receptor beta chains derived from one specimen sequenced in a study of blood T cell repertoires in COVID-19. Measured with immunoSEQ multiplex PCR; TCRdb has only the in-frame clones, and not every one. The repertoire holds 150,000 to 200,000 clones, with over 80% as singletons. The specimen sequenced was PBMCs or T cells enriched from blood (not recorded which). All receptors derive from a woman in her fifties or sixties who had recovered from COVID-19.

The rearrangement joins TRBV3-1 (or the pseudogene TRBV3-2) to TRBJ2-5, with a possible D match to TRBD1 (5 bases). The V gene lost 5 bases and the J gene lost 5 bases, with 21 bases spanning the gap. The CDR3 consists of 16 residues. CDR1 is LGHDT and CDR2 is YNNKEL in the germline V gene (reference sequence). The CDR3 coding sequence is TGTGCCAGCAGCACTACTGGGGTCCAGGGATCGGAGACCCAGTACTTC. It is translated as CASSTTGVQGSETQYF.

The chain couples TRBV5-1 to TRBJ1-5; 7 bases agree with TRBD1. V trimming: 4 bases; J trimming: 6 bases; junction bases outside the gene matches: 7. The CDR3 covers 14 residues. The germline gives CDR1 SGHRS, CDR2 YFSETQ. In DNA, the CDR3 is TGCGCCAGCAGCCCGACAGGGAACCCTCAGCCCCAGCATTTT. Protein sequence: CASSPTGNPQPQHF.

The chain recombines TRBV19 with TRBJ2-7; perhaps TRBD2 as D (6 bases). The germline gives CDR1 LNHDA, CDR2 SQIVND (reference sequence). The CDR3 covers 13 residues. Trimming took off 5 bases at V and 3 bases at J, with 11 bases between the two ends. CDR3 nucleotide sequence: TGTGCCAGTAGTGGGGCTAGCGACTACGAGCAGTACTTC. It codes for CASSGASDYEQYF.

The chain recombines TRBV6-2 or TRBV6-3 with TRBJ2-7; tentative D call: TRBD2 (6 bases). This CDR3 spans 14 amino acids. V dropped 2 bases and J dropped 0 bases, with 8 bases sitting between them. From germline, CDR1 is MNHEY and CDR2 SVGEGT. The CDR3 DNA reads TGTGCCAGCAGTTACAAGCGGGCCTCCTACGAGCAGTACTTC. Residues: CASSYKRASYEQYF.

The J gene is TRBJ1-3, the V gene TRBV6-5; 9 nucleotides line up with TRBD1. Germline V lookup: CDR1 MNHEY, CDR2 SVGAGI. This CDR3 has 16 amino acids. Trimming at V came to 2 bases and at J to 0 bases, leaving 2 bases not matched to a gene. CDR3: CASSYGTGTSGNTIYF. CDR3 DNA sequence: TGTGCCAGCAGTTACGGGACAGGGACCTCTGGAAACACCATATATTTT.

The sample holds one count of this clone. The chain recombines TRBV10-3 with TRBJ1-1, with a weak D call TRBD1 (6 bases). This CDR3 is built from 14 residues. V was clipped by 6 bases and J by 4 bases, with 15 bases between them. Germline lookup yields CDR1 ENHRY and CDR2 SYGVKD. In DNA, the CDR3 is TGTGCCATCAGCAGTTCTATAGGGGGCACTGAAGCTTTCTTT. Translating it yields CAISSSIGGTEAFF.

The chain uses TRBV5-1 and TRBJ2-2, with TRBD2 matching 8 bases. The CDR3 extends over 15 amino acids. Trimming at V came to 7 bases and at J to 3 bases, leaving 8 bases not matched to a gene. Germline lookup yields CDR1 SGHRS and CDR2 YFSETQ. CDR3 nucleotide sequence: TGCGCCAGCGACCCACGGGGGGGAGACACCGGGGAGCTGTTTTTT. Its translation: CASDPRGGDTGELFF. Together with reference TRBV5-1 and TRBJ2-2, the CDR3 gives the full variable domain: KAGVTQTPRYLIKTRGQQVTLSCSPISGHRSVSWYQQTPGQGLQFLFEYFSETQRNKGNFPGRFSGRQFSNSRSEMNVSTLELGDSALYLCASDPRGGDTGELFFGEGSRLTVL.

This rearrangement joins TRBV7-9 to TRBJ1-4; D uncertain. V lost 2 bases and J 10 bases, leaving 8 bases between the germline ends. CDR3 length: 12 amino acids. The germline CDR1 and CDR2 sequences are SEHNR and FQNEAQ (reference sequence). The CDR3 DNA reads as TGTGCCAGCAGCTTACTAGCAGGAAAACTGTTTTTT. Protein: CASSLLAGKLFF.

The V gene is TRBV2, the J gene TRBJ2-2; D perhaps matches TRBD1 (5 bases). Per the germline V gene, CDR1 is SNHLY and CDR2 is FYNNEI. Trimming shortened V by 6 bases and J by 4 bases, and 12 bases separated the two germline ends. The CDR3 spans 14 residues. CDR3 loop: CASRIGRVTGELFF. In DNA, the CDR3 is TGTGCCAGCAGGATTGGCAGGGTCACCGGGGAGCTGTTTTTT. The whole variable domain, filled in from reference TRBV2 and TRBJ2-2, reads EPEVTQTPSHQVTQMGQEVILRCVPISNHLYFYWYRQILGQKVEFLVSFYNNEISEKSEIFDDQFSVERPDGSNFTLKIRSTKLEDSAMYFCASRIGRVTGELFFGEGSRLTVL.

The rearrangement joins TRBV10-3 to TRBJ1-3, with 9 positions matching TRBD1. Unmatched junction bases numbered 6, after V lost 5 bases and J lost 4 bases. CDR3 size: 15 residues. From germline, CDR1 is ENHRY and CDR2 SYGVKD. The CDR3 sequence is CAISPGQGRGNTIYF. The CDR3 DNA is TGTGCCATCAGTCCGGGACAGGGACGGGGAAACACCATATATTTT.

This clone was seen a handful of times. This chain connects TRBV3-1 (or the pseudogene TRBV3-2) to TRBJ1-6; TRBD1 aligns across 8 bases. J gave up 5 bases and V 5 bases, and 8 bases lay outside the gene matches. Germline V CDR1 and CDR2: LGHDT, YNNKEL (reference sequence). The CDR3 is made up of 16 amino acids. CDR3 DNA sequence: TGTGCCAGCAGCACCTTCGACAGGGGCGATAATTCACCCCTCCACTTT. Its translation: CASSTFDRGDNSPLHF.

The rearrangement uses TRBV28 and TRBJ2-2; D might be TRBD1 (8 bases). The CDR3 runs to 18 residues. Trimming left V 2 bases short and J 4 bases short, with 20 bases between. CDR1 is MDHEN, CDR2 SYDVKM, per germline. CDR3 amino acids: CASSLRGRGQGATGELFF. DNA of the CDR3: TGTGCCAGCAGTTTAAGAGGGAGGGGCCAGGGGGCCACCGGGGAGCTGTTTTTT.

The chain joins TRBV7-9 to TRBJ2-7; D gene ambiguous. Between the trimmed V and J ends, which lost 2 bases and 3 bases, there was a span of 11 bases. CDR3 length: 14 residues. Germline loops: CDR1 SEHNR, CDR2 FQNEAQ (reference sequence). The CDR3 region is CASSLSVGSYEQYF. The CDR3 DNA reads as TGTGCCAGCAGCTTAAGTGTGGGCAGCTACGAGCAGTACTTC.

This chain connects TRBV6-5 to TRBJ1-6; D ambiguous. There are 14 residues in the CDR3. V lost 4 bases and J 5 bases, leaving 9 bases between the germline ends. In germline, CDR1 is MNHEY, CDR2 SVGAGI. The DNA of the CDR3 is TGTGCCAGCAGTTCGAGTTATAATAATTCACCCCTCCACTTT. Its protein is CASSSSYNNSPLHF.